This entry describes one T cell receptor (beta chain). Its antigen is not identified. This record belongs to a study of radiation and T cells in renal cell carcinoma. Study-level background: Nephrectomy followed 15 Gy stereotactic body radiation by 4 weeks. General observations from the study: From baseline, blood top tumor clonotypes peaked at 2 weeks post-radiation.

Sequencing used immunoSEQ multiplex PCR; TCRdb keeps in-frame clones, though not all of them. The profile shows just over 95,000 clones, 86% of them singletons. The time point is: baseline pretreatment blood. Treatment denoted: 15 Gy SBRT to primary tumor, nephrectomy 4 weeks later. Blood was sampled at baseline, 2 weeks and 4 weeks after SBRT. The CDR3 is 13 residues long. CDR1 and CDR2 from the germline V gene are LNHDA and SQIVND (reference sequence). The ends were cut back, 6 bases at V and 4 bases at J, with 12 bases in the middle. The sample here was blood, taken from a patient whose treatment included radiotherapy and nephrectomy. The J gene is TRBJ1-2, the V gene TRBV19, with unresolved D. The sequence derives from a man in his fifties with renal cell carcinoma. The CDR3 here is CASSPQEPYGYTF. In nucleotides, the CDR3 is TGTGCCAGTAGCCCGCAGGAGCCCTATGGCTACACCTTC. Variable domain in full (rest from reference TRBV19 and TRBJ1-2): DGGITQSPKYLFRKEGQNVTLSCEQNLNHDAMYWYRQDPGQGLRLIYYSQIVNDFQKGDIAEGYSVSREKKESFPLTVTSAQKNPTAFYLCASSPQEPYGYTFGSGTRLTVV.